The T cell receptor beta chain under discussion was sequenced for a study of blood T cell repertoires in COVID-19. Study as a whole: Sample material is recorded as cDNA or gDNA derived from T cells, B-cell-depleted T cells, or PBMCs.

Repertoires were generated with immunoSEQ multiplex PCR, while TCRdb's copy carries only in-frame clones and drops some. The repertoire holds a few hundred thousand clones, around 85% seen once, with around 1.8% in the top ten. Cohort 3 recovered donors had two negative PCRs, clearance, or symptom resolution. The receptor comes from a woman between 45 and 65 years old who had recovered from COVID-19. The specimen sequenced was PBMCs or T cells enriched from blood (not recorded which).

CDR3 loop: CASSQDSEKLFF. The DNA of the CDR3 is TGTGCCAGCAGCCAGGATAGTGAAAAACTGTTTTTT. The chain uses TRBV5-4 and TRBJ1-4, with D uncertain. Germline V gene sequence: CDR1 SGHNT, CDR2 YYREEE (reference sequence). This CDR3 spans 12 amino acids. Deletions cut 4 bases from V and 7 bases from J, with 8 bases between.